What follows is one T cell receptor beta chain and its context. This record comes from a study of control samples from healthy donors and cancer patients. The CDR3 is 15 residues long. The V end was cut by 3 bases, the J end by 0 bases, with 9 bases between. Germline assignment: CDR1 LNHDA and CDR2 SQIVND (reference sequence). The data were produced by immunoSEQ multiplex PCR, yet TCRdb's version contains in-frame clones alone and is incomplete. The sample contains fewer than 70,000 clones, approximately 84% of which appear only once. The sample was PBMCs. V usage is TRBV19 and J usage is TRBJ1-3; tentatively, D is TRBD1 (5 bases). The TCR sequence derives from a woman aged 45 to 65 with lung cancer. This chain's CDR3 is CASSIGDPSGNTIYF. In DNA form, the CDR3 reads TGTGCCAGTAGTATTGGGGACCCCTCTGGAAACACCATATATTTT.